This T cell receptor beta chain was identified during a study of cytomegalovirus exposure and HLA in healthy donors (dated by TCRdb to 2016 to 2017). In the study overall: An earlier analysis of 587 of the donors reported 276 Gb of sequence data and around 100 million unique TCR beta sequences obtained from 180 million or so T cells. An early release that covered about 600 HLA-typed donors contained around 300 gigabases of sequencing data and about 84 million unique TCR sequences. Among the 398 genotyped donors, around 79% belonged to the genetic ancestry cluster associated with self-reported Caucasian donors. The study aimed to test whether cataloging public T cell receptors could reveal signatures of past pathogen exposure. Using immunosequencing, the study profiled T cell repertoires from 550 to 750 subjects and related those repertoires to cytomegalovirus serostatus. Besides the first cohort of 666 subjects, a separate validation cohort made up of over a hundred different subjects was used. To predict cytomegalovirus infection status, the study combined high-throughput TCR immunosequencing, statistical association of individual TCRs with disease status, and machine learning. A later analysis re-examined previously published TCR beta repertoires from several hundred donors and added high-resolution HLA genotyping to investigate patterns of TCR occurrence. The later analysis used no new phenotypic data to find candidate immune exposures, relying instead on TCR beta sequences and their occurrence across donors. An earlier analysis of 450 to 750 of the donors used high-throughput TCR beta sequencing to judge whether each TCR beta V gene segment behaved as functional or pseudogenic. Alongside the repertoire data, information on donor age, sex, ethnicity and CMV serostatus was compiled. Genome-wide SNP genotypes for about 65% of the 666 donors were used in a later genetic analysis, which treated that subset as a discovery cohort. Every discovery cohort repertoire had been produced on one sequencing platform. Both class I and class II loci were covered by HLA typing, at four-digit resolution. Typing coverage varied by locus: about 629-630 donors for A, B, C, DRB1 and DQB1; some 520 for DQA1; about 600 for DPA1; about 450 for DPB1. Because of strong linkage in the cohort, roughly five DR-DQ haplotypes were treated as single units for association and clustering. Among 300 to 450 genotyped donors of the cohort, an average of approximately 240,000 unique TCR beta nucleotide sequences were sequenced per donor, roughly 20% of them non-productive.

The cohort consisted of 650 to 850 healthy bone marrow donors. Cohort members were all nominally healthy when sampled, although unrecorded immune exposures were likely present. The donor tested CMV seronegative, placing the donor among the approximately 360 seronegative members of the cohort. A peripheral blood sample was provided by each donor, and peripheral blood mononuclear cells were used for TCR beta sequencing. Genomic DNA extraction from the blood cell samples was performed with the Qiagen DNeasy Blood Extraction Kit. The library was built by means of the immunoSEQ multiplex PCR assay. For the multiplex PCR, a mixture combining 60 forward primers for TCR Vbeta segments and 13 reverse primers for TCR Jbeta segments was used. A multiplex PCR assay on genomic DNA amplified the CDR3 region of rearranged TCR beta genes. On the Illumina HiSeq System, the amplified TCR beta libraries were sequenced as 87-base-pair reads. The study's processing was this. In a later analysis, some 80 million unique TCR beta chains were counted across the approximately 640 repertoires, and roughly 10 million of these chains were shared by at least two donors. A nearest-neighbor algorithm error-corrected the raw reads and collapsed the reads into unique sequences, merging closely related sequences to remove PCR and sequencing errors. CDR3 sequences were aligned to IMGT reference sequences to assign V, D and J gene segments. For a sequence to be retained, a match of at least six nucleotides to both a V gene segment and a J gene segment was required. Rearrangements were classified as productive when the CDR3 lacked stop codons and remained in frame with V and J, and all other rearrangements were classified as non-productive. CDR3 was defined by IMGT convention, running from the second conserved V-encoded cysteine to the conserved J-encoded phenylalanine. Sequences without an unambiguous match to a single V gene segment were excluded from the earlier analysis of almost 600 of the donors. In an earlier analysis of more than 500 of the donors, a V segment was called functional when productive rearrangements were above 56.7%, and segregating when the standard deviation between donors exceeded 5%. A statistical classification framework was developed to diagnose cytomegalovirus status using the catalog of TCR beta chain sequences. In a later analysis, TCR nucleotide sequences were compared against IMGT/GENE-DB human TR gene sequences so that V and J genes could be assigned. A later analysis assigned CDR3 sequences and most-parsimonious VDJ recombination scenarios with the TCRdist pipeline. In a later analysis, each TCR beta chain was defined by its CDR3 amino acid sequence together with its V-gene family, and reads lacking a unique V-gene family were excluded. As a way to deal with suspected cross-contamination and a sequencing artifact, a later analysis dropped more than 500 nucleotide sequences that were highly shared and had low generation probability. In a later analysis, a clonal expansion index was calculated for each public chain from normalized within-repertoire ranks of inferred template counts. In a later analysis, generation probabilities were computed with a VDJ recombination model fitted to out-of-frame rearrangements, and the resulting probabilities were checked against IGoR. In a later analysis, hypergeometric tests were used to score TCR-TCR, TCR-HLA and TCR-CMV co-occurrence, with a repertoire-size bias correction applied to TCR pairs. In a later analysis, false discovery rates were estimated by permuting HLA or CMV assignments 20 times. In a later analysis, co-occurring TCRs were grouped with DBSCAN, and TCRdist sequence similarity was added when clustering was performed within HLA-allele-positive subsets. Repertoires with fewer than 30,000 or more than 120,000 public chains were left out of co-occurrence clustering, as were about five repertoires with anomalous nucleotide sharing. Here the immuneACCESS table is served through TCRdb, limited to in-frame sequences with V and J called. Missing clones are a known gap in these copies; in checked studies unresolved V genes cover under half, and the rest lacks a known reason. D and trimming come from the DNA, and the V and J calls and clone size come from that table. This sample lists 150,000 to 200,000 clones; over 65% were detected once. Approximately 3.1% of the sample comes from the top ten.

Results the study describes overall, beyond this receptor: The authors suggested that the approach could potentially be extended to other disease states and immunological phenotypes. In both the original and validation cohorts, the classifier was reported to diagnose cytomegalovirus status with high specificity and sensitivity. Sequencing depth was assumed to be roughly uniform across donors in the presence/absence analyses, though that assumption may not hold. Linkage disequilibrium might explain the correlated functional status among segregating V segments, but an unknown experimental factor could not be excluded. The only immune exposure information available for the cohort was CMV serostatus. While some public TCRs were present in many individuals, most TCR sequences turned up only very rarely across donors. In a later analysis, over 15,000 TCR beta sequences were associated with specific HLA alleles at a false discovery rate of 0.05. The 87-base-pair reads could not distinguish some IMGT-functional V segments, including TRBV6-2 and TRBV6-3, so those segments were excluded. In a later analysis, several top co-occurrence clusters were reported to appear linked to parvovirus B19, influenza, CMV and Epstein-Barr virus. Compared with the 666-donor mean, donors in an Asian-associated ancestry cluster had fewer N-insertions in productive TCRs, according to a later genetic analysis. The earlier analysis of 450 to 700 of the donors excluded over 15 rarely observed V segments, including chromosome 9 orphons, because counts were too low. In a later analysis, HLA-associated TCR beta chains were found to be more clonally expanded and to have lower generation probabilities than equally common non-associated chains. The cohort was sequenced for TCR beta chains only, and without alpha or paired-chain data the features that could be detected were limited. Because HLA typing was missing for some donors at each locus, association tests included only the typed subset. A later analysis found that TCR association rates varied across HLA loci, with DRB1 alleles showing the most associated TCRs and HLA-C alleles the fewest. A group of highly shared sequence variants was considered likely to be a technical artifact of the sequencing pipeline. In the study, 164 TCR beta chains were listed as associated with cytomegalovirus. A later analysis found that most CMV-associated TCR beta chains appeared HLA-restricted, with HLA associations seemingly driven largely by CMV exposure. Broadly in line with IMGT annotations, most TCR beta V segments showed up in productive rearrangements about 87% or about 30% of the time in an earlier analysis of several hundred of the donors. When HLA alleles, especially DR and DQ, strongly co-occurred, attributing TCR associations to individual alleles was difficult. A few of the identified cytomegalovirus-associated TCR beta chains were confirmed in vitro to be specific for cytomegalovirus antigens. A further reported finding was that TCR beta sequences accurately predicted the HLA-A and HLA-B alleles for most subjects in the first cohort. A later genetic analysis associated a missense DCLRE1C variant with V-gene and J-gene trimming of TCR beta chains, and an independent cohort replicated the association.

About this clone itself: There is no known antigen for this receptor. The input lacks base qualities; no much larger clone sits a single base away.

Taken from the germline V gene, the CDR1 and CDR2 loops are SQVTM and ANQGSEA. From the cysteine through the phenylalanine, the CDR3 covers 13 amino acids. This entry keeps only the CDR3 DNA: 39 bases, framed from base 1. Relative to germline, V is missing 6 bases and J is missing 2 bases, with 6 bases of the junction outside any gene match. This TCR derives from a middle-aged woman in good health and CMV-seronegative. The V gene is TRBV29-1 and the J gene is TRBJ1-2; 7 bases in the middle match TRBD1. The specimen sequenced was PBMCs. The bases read TGCAGCGTAGGGACAGATAACAACTATGGCTACACCTTC. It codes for CSVGTDNNYGYTF.